This T cell receptor (beta chain) was sequenced during a study of identical twins. V lost 10 bases to trimming and J lost 2 bases, with 19 bases between them. CDR1 MNHEY and CDR2 SMNVEV come from the germline V gene (reference sequence). The CDR3 is made up of 15 amino acids. Turning to this clonotype: Its antigen is currently unknown.

The cDNA had a unique molecular identifier and a template-switch universal primer site. TCRdb independently ran MiXCR on the 5' RACE reads; one entry per CDR3 protein. The data show some 300,000 distinct CDR3 sequences, over 9% seen once. Study-wide points: Insertions were fewer in abundant cord blood beta clonotypes, whereas memory repertoires showed none of this pattern. Part of the zero-insertion signal could reflect confounding by invariant MAIT and iNKT cells.

The same sample was also used in a study of yellow fever vaccine responses in identical twins.

The sequenced sample was CD8+ T cells sorted from blood. The rearrangement links TRBV27 to TRBJ2-3; D possibly matches TRBD1 or TRBD2 (5 bases each). This TCR derives from a woman aged 18-29 years in good health. The CDR3 protein is CATRDEPTPTDTQYF. CDR3 in DNA: TGTGCCACCCGGGACGAACCAACACCCACAGATACGCAGTATTTT.